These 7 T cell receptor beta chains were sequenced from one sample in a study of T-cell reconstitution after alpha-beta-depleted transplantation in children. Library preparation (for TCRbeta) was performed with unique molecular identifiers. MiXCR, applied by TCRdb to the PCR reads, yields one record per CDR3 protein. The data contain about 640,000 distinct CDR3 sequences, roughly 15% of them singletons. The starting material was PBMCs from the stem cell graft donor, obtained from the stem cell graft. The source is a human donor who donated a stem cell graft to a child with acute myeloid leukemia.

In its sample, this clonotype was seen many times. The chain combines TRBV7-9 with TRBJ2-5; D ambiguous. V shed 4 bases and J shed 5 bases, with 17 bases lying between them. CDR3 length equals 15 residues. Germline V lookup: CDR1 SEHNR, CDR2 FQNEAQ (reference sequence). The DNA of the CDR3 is TGTGCCAGCAGCTCCCGACCTCGCGCCGGGGAGACCCAGTACTTC. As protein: CASSSRPRAGETQYF.

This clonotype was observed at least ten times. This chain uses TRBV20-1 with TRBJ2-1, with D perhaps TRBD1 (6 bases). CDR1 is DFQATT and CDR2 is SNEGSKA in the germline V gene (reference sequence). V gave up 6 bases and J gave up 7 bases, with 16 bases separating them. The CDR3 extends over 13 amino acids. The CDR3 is CSAPWAGENEQFF. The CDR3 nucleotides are TGCAGTGCCCCCTGGGCAGGGGAAAATGAGCAGTTCTTC.

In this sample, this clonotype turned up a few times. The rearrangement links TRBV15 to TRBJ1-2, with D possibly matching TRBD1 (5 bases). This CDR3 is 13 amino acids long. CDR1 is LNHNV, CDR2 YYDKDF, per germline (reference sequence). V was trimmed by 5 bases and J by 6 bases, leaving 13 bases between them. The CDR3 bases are TGTGCCACCAGCGCAGGTCGGGGCCATGGCTACACCTTC. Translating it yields CATSAGRGHGYTF.

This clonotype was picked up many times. CDR3 protein: CSAQRDHEKLFF. CDR3 DNA sequence: TGCAGTGCTCAAAGGGACCATGAAAAACTGTTTTTT. The chain couples TRBV20-1 to TRBJ1-4, with D possibly being TRBD1 (5 bases). This CDR3 region has 12 residues. V lost 5 bases, J lost 6 bases, and 10 bases lay in between. The V gene's germline CDR1 is DFQATT and CDR2 SNEGSKA (reference sequence).

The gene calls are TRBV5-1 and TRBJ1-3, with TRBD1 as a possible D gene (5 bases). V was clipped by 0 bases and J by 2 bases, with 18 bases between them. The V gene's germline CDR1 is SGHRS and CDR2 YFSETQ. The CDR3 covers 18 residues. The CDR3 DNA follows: TGCGCCAGCAGCTTGGGGACATCACGACACGGCACTGGAAACACCATATATTTT. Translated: CASSLGTSRHGTGNTIYF.

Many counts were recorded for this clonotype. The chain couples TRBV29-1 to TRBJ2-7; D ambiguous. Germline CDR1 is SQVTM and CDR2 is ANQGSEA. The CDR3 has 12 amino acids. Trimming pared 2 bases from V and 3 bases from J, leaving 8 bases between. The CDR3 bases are TGCAGCGTTGAATATTCCCGCTACGAGCAGTACGTC. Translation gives CSVEYSRYEQYV.

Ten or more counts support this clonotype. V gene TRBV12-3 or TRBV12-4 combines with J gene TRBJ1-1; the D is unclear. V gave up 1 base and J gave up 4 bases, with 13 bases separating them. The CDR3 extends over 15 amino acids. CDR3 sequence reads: CASSLGGSRTTEAFF. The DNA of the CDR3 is TGTGCCAGCAGTTTAGGCGGCAGCAGGACCACTGAAGCTTTCTTT.